The following is a T cell receptor (beta chain) sequence with its context. What it binds is not known. The protocol was immunoSEQ multiplex PCR, while the TCRdb copy is restricted to in-frame clones and leaves out a portion. Of approximately 50,000 clones in the sample, 85% to 90% were seen once. This sample stems from a study of OX40 agonist ivuxolimab in advanced cancers. Background on the study: Ivuxolimab, an agonist antibody against OX40 (CD134), was given to patients. Partial responses occurred in Three dose-escalation patients, one with hepatocellular carcinoma and two with cutaneous melanoma.

Blood specimens came from baseline, cycle 4 day 1, and cycle 7 day 1. Notes on the study in general: Clonal expansion by week 6 occurred in CD4+ and CD8+ blood T cells (at 0.1 to 3.0 mg/kg).

The receptor's source is an adult with an advanced solid tumor such as melanoma, head and neck, liver or kidney cancer. The specimen was CD4+ or CD8+ T cells sorted from blood, collected in a trial of the OX40 agonist ivuxolimab.

The CDR3 loop is CASSFTSGSTDTQYF. CDR3 nucleotide sequence: TGTGCCAGCAGCTTTACTAGCGGCAGCACAGATACGCAGTATTTT. The chain has TRBV11-1 and TRBJ2-3, with 8 nucleotides matching TRBD2. CDR1 and CDR2 from the germline V gene are SGHAT and FQDESV (reference sequence). The length of the CDR3 is 15 residues. The junction had 2 bases not matched to a gene; V was cut back by 3 bases and J by 0 bases. Using reference TRBV11-1 and TRBJ2-3 for the parts outside the CDR3, the full variable domain is EAEVAQSPRYKITEKSQAVAFWCDPISGHATLYWYRQILGQGPELLVQFQDESVVDDSQLPKDRFSAERLKGVDSTLKIQPAELGDSAMYLCASSFTSGSTDTQYFGPGTRLTVL.